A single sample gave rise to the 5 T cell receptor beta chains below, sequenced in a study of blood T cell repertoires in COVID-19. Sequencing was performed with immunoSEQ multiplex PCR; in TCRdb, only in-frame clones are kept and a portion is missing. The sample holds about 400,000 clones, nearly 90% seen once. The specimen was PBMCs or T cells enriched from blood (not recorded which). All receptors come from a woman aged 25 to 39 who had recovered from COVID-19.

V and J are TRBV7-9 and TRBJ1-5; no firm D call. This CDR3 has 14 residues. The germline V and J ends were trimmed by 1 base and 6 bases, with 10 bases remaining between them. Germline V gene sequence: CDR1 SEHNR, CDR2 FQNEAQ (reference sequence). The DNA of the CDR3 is TGTGCCAGCAGCTTAGACGCGGGGAGTCAGCCCCAGCATTTT. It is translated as CASSLDAGSQPQHF. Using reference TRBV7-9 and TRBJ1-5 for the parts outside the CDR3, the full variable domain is DTGVSQNPRHKITKRGQNVTFRCDPISEHNRLYWYRQTLGQGPEFLTYFQNEAQLEKSRLLSDRFSAERPKGSFSTLEIQRTEQGDSAMYLCASSLDAGSQPQHFGDGTRLSIL.

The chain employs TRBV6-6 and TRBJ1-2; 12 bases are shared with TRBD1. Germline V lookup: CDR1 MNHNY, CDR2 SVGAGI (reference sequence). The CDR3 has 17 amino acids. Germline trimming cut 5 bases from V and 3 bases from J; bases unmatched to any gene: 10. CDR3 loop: CASSRGQGAGGDYGYTF. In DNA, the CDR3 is TGTGCCAGCAGTCGGGGACAGGGGGCGGGCGGGGACTATGGCTACACCTTC.

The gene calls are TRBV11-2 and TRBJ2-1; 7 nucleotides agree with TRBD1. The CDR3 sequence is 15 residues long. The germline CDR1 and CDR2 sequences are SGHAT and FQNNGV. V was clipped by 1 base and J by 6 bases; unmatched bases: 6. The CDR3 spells CASSLGGHRGNEQFF. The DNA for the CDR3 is TGTGCCAGCAGCTTAGGGGGACACAGGGGCAATGAGCAGTTCTTC.

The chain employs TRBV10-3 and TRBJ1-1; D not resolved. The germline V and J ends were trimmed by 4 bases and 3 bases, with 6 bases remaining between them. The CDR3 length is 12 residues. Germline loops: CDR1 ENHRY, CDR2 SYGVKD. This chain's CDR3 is CAISVSDTEAFF. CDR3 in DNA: TGTGCCATCAGTGTAAGCGACACTGAAGCTTTCTTT.

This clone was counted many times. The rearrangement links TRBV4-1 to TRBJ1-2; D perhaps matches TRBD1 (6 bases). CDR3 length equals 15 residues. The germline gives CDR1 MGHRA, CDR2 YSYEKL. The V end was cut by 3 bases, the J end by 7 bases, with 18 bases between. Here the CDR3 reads CASSHSQGLSGGYTF. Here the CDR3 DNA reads TGCGCCAGCAGCCACTCACAGGGATTAAGTGGTGGCTACACCTTC.